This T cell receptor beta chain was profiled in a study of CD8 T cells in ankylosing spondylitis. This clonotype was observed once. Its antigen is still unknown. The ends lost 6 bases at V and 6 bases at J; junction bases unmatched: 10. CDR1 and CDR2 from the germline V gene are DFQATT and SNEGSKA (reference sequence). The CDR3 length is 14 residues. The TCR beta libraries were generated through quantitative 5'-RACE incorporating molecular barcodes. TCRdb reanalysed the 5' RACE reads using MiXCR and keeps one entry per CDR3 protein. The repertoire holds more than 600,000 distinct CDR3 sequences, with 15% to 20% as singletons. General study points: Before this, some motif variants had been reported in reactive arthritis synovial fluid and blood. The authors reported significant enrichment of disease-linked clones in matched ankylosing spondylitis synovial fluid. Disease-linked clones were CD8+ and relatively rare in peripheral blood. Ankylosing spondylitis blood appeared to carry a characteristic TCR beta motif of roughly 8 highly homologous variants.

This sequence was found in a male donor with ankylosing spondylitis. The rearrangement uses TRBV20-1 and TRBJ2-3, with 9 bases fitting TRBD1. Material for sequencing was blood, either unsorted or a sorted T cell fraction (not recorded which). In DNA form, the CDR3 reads TGCAGTGCGCCGGGACAGGGAGTGTCGGATACGCAGTATTTT. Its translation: CSAPGQGVSDTQYF.